These 5 T cell receptor beta chains share one sample of origin, sequenced in a study of OX40 agonist ivuxolimab in advanced cancers. Library prep was done by the immunoSEQ multiplex PCR assay. TCRdb took over this immuneACCESS table, retaining in-frame rearrangements with V and J assigned. Such tables are incomplete; in checked studies, under half of the missing clones stem from an unresolved V gene, and the remainder is unexplained. Present in this sample are about 99,000 clones, 90% to 96% of which were seen just once. The top ten hold roughly 2% of the sample. The sequenced sample was CD4+ or CD8+ T cells sorted from blood, obtained in a trial of the OX40 agonist ivuxolimab. The receptors here all came from an adult with an advanced solid tumor such as melanoma, head and neck, liver or kidney cancer.

The rearrangement links TRBV7-9 to TRBJ2-2; no clear D. Germline-derived CDR1 and CDR2 are SEHNR and FQNEAQ (reference sequence). The CDR3 runs 15 residues. V shed 1 base and J shed 3 bases, with 9 bases lying between them. In nucleotides, the CDR3 is TGTGCCAGCAGCTTAGAACCCGGGTACACCGGGGAGCTGTTTTTT. It yields the protein CASSLEPGYTGELFF. The entire variable domain, with the rest obtained from reference TRBV7-9 and TRBJ2-2, is as follows: DTGVSQNPRHKITKRGQNVTFRCDPISEHNRLYWYRQTLGQGPEFLTYFQNEAQLEKSRLLSDRFSAERPKGSFSTLEIQRTEQGDSAMYLCASSLEPGYTGELFFGEGSRLTVL.

CDR3 sequence reads: CASSFQVQFSPLHF. DNA for the CDR3: TGTGCCAGCAGTTTCCAGGTGCAGTTTTCACCCCTCCACTTT. The rearrangement links TRBV28 to TRBJ1-6, with unresolved D. Germline V gene sequence: CDR1 MDHEN, CDR2 SYDVKM. The CDR3 contains 14 residues. V was clipped by 3 bases and J by 9 bases, with 12 bases between them.

The chain carries TRBV9 and TRBJ2-1; no clear D. There are 11 residues in the CDR3. Germline V gene lookup returns CDR1 SGDLS and CDR2 YYNGEE. With 4 bases removed from V and 9 bases from J, the gap between germline ends came to 8 bases. The CDR3 region has the DNA TGTGCCAGCAGCACCTCGCGTGAGCAGTTCTTC. Protein product: CASSTSREQFF.

Here the CDR3 DNA reads TGTGCCAGCACTCAAGAGGGGGCTAGCGGGAGGCTCCGGGGGGGTGAGCAGTTCTTC. Its protein is CASTQEGASGRLRGGEQFF. The V gene is TRBV27, the J gene TRBJ2-1; TRBD2 matches 11 bases. Germline V CDR1 and CDR2: MNHEY, SMNVEV (reference sequence). J gave up 9 bases and V 7 bases, and 23 bases lay outside the gene matches. This CDR3 is 19 amino acids long.

This clone was seen just once. The genes are TRBV5-6 and TRBJ2-1, with D possibly TRBD2 on 5 matching bases. CDR1 and CDR2 from the germline V gene are SGHDT and YYEEEE. V was clipped by 3 bases and J by 10 bases, with 8 bases between them. The CDR3 has 11 amino acids. CDR3 DNA sequence: TGTGCCAGCAGCTCTAGCCGGGAGCAGTTCTTC. Amino acid sequence: CASSSSREQFF.